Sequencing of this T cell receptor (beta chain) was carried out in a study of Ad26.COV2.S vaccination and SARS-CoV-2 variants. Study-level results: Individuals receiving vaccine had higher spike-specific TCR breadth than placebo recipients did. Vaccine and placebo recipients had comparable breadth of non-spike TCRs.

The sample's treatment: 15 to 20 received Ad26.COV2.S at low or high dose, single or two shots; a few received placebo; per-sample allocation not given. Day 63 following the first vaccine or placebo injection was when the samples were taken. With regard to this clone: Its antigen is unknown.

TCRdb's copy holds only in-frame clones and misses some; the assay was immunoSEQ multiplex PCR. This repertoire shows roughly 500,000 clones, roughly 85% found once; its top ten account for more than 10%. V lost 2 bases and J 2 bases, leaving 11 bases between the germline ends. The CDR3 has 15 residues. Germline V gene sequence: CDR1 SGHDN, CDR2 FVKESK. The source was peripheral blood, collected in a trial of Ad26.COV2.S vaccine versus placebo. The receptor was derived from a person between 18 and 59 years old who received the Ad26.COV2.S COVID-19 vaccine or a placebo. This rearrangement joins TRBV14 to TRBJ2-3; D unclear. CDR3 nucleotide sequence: TGTGCCAGCAGCCAAAGCCTAAGATACACAGATACGCAGTATTTT. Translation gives CASSQSLRYTDTQYF.